This TCR beta chain originates from a study of response to subunit inactivated influenza vaccine. TCRdb re-analysed the RT-PCR reads in MiXCR, keeping a single row per CDR3 protein. The table lists fewer than 700,000 distinct CDR3 sequences, 10% to 15% of them singletons. Study results and caveats: Few additional T cells are recruited per seasonal influenza vaccination, authors suggested.

The CDR3 is 15 amino acids. V lost 5 bases to trimming and J lost 1 base; unmatched junction nucleotides: 2. A few counts support this clonotype. Its target is unknown. The chain has TRBV12-3 or TRBV12-4 and TRBJ2-3; TRBD2 matches 11 bases. Sequencing used PBMCs from blood, obtained around seven weeks after vaccination. This TCR was recovered from a man in his forties or fifties who received an inactivated influenza vaccine. The CDR3 nucleotides are TGTGCCAGCAGTGGACTAGCGGGTGGCACAGATACGCAGTATTTT. Its translation: CASSGLAGGTDTQYF.